Each of the 17 T cell receptor beta chains below was sequenced from the same sample in a study of blood T cell repertoires in COVID-19 (dated by TCRdb to 2020 to 2021). The library relied on the immunoSEQ multiplex PCR assay. The source is immuneACCESS, and TCRdb retained only in-frame sequences with V and J called. Part of the clones is not carried over; for the studies checked, unresolved V genes explain less than half of this, and the remainder is unexplained. This sample comprises roughly 70,000 clones, 86% of them detected only once. Of the sample, about 4.2% falls within the top ten clones. The specimen was peripheral blood. These receptors were obtained from a man aged 70 or older with active COVID-19.

The gene calls are TRBV3-1 (or the pseudogene TRBV3-2) and TRBJ2-7; 13 positions match TRBD2. The J segment lost 9 bases and the V segment lost 10 bases, leaving 9 bases of the junction unmatched. The CDR3 is 13 amino acids. CDR1 and CDR2 from the germline V gene are LGHDT and YNNKEL (reference sequence). CDR3 sequence: CATGATSGRLQYF. CDR3 in DNA: TGTGCCACCGGGGCGACTAGCGGGAGGTTGCAGTACTTC.

CDR3 sequence (DNA): TGTGCCAGCAGCTCCCGGACTAGCGGGAGGGGACGCGCAGATACGCAGTATTTT. The encoded protein is CASSSRTSGRGRADTQYF. The rearrangement links TRBV14 to TRBJ2-3; TRBD2 matches at 15 bases. V lost 5 bases and J lost 4; bases outside the gene matches: 10. The CDR3 has 18 residues. The germline CDR1 and CDR2 sequences are SGHDN and FVKESK.

The chain joins TRBV20-1 to TRBJ2-7, with 9 positions matching TRBD2. The CDR3 extends over 14 amino acids. The germline V gene has CDR1 DFQATT and CDR2 SNEGSKA (reference sequence). V dropped 8 bases and J dropped 6; count of bases not matched to a gene: 14. The CDR3 spells CSPSGREGLGEQYF. The CDR3, as DNA: TGCAGTCCCAGTGGGCGGGAGGGCCTGGGCGAGCAGTACTTC.

The chain's CDR3 is CAISGAPPSYEQYF. The CDR3 DNA sequence: TGTGCCATCAGTGGGGCCCCGCCCTCCTACGAGCAGTACTTC. The chain couples TRBV10-3 to TRBJ2-7; D remains ambiguous. The V end was cut by 4 bases, the J end by 0 bases, with 10 bases between. The CDR3 spans 14 residues. Germline values: CDR1 ENHRY, CDR2 SYGVKD.

The chain is built from TRBV11-3 and TRBJ2-3; 8 nucleotides align to TRBD1. V lost 5 bases, J lost 6 bases, and 10 bases stayed unmatched. Germline V gene sequence: CDR1 SGHNT, CDR2 YENEEA. There are 15 residues in the CDR3. The CDR3 spells CASSGRQGLIDTQYF. The CDR3 DNA reads TGTGCCAGCAGCGGCAGACAGGGGCTGATTGATACGCAGTATTTT.

The chain is built from TRBV7-6 and TRBJ2-7, with 9 positions matching TRBD2. V dropped 0 bases and J dropped 7; count of bases not matched to a gene: 7. The length of the CDR3 is 15 residues. Germline assignment: CDR1 SGHVS and CDR2 FNYEAQ. In DNA, the CDR3 is TGTGCCAGCAGCTTAGCGGCTAGCGGGATCGGTGAGCAGTACTTC. The encoded protein is CASSLAASGIGEQYF.

The J gene is TRBJ2-5, the V gene TRBV2; 7 bases are shared with TRBD2. Germline assignment: CDR1 SNHLY and CDR2 FYNNEI. The CDR3 sequence is 14 residues long. The J segment lost 2 bases and the V segment lost 7 bases, leaving 7 bases of the junction unmatched. CDR3 sequence (DNA): TGTGCCAGCACCGAGCGGGGAATACAAGAGACCCAGTACTTC. Amino acid sequence: CASTERGIQETQYF.

The chain combines TRBV6-5 with TRBJ2-2, with D possibly matching TRBD2 (5 bases). The germline CDR1 and CDR2 sequences are MNHEY and SVGAGI. V was clipped by 0 bases and J by 0 bases, with 8 bases between them. This CDR3 comprises 16 residues. CDR3: CASSYSSGPNTGELFF. The CDR3, as DNA: TGTGCCAGCAGTTACTCGAGCGGCCCGAACACCGGGGAGCTGTTTTTT.

Of note for this clone: At one end, the junction sequence differs from germline, possibly due to a read error. V is TRBV7-3 and J is TRBJ2-7; maybe TRBD2 (8 bases). CDR3 length: 14 amino acids. CDR1 and CDR2 from the germline V gene are SGHTA and FQGTGA. The CDR3 loop is CASSPRGGSGTAHF. The CDR3 DNA reads TGTGCCAGCAGCCCCCGGGGGGGGTCGGGGACAGCCCACTTC. Complete variable domain (other parts from reference TRBV7-3 and TRBJ2-7): GAGVSQTPSNKVTEKGKYVELRCDPISGHTALYWYRQSLGQGPEFLIYFQGTGAADDSGLPNDRFFAVRPEGSVSTLKIQRTERGDSAVYLCASSPRGGSGTAHFGPGTRLTVT.

This chain connects TRBV7-9 to TRBJ2-5; 7 nucleotides match TRBD2. J gave up 3 bases and V 3 bases, and 7 bases lay outside the gene matches. The CDR3 covers 15 residues. The germline V gene encodes CDR1 SEHNR and CDR2 FQNEAQ (reference sequence). The CDR3 DNA is TGTGCCAGCAGCTTCGGTAGCGGGTATGAAGAGACCCAGTACTTC. Its protein product is CASSFGSGYEETQYF. The whole variable domain, filled in from reference TRBV7-9 and TRBJ2-5, reads DTGVSQNPRHKITKRGQNVTFRCDPISEHNRLYWYRQTLGQGPEFLTYFQNEAQLEKSRLLSDRFSAERPKGSFSTLEIQRTEQGDSAMYLCASSFGSGYEETQYFGPGTRLLVL.

The V and J genes are TRBV27 and TRBJ2-3; 12 nucleotides align to TRBD2. The CDR3 runs 21 residues. The trim removed 3 bases at V and 6 bases at J, leaving 22 bases unmatched. Germline V gene lookup returns CDR1 MNHEY and CDR2 SMNVEV (reference sequence). CDR3 loop: CASSFRPGGRSSGRARDTQYF. CDR3 sequence (DNA): TGTGCCAGCAGTTTTCGGCCAGGCGGCCGATCTAGCGGGAGGGCCAGGGATACGCAGTATTTT.

This clone appeared once. The chain links TRBV5-4 to TRBJ2-5; TRBD2 is a possible D gene (6 bases). The V end lost 4 bases, the J end lost 7 bases, and 17 bases lay between the germline ends. The CDR3 sequence is 14 residues long. CDR1 and CDR2 (germline): SGHNT, YYREEE (reference sequence). The CDR3 region has the DNA TGTGCCAGCAGCACCGAAACTAGCTACGGGACCCAGTACTTC. Translated, it gives CASSTETSYGTQYF.

The chain recombines TRBV19 with TRBJ2-1; TRBD1 aligns across 11 bases. The CDR3 is made up of 14 amino acids. V trimming: 7 bases; J trimming: 6 bases; junction bases outside the gene matches: 5. The germline V gene has CDR1 LNHDA and CDR2 SQIVND (reference sequence). The CDR3 loop reads CASTRTGGGNEQFF. Written as DNA, the CDR3 is TGTGCCAGTACCCGGACAGGGGGCGGCAATGAGCAGTTCTTC.

Here the CDR3 reads CASSLSLHVAQYF. The CDR3 DNA reads as TGTGCCAGCAGCTTATCCCTCCACGTAGCGCAGTATTTT. The chain is built from TRBV7-2 and TRBJ2-3; no reliable D call. Germline V CDR1 and CDR2: SGHTA, FQGNSA. The CDR3 totals 13 residues. The germline V and J ends were trimmed by 2 bases and 10 bases, with 13 bases remaining between them.

The DNA of the CDR3 is TGTGCCTGGAGCGGACGAGGAGGGGACCTTGAAGCTTTCTTT. Translation gives CAWSGRGGDLEAFF. The chain joins TRBV30 to TRBJ1-1, with a possible D match to TRBD1 (5 bases). V was pared by 3 bases and J by 7 bases, with 18 bases between. The CDR3 length is 14 residues. Germline assignment: CDR1 GTSNPN and CDR2 SVGIG (reference sequence).

This chain connects TRBV7-9 to TRBJ2-7; the D is unclear. V lost 6 bases and J 6 bases, leaving 12 bases between the germline ends. This CDR3 region has 12 residues. In germline, CDR1 is SEHNR, CDR2 FQNEAQ (reference sequence). Here the CDR3 DNA reads TGTGCCAGCAGACCCGACATCGGCGAGCAGTACTTC. Its translation: CASRPDIGEQYF.

CDR3 DNA: TGTGCCAGCAGCTCAAGGACAGGACTTTCCACTGAAGCTTTCTTT. Its protein is CASSSRTGLSTEAFF. This chain links TRBV11-3 with TRBJ1-1; 7 bases agree with TRBD1. V trimming: 4 bases; J trimming: 4 bases; junction bases outside the gene matches: 9. The CDR3 totals 15 residues. Germline V lookup: CDR1 SGHNT, CDR2 YENEEA. Using reference TRBV11-3 and TRBJ1-1 for the parts outside the CDR3, the full variable domain is EAGVVQSPRYKIIEKKQPVAFWCNPISGHNTLYWYLQNLGQGPELLIRYENEEAVDDSQLPKDRFSAERLKGVDSTLKIQPAELGDSAVYLCASSSRTGLSTEAFFGQGTRLTVV.